This T cell receptor (beta chain) was recovered during a study of T cells after somatic rescue of genetic block (dated by TCRdb to the early 2020s). Context from the whole study: The study assessed how robust, over the long term, a T-cell system was when the system had developed through somatic rescue of a genetic block in T-cell development.

As for this clone: Its recognized antigen is unknown. Base-call qualities are not available, and no considerably larger clone is one nucleotide away.

For CDR1 and CDR2, the germline V gene (reference sequence) lists MNHNY and SVGAGI. The CDR3 contains 11 residues, cysteine and phenylalanine counted. Only the CDR3 DNA is retained, 33 bases long and in frame from the first base. The junction carries 10 bases between V and J, which are trimmed by 10 bases and 7 bases respectively. Library generation was performed with the immunoSEQ multiplex PCR assay. This immuneACCESS table, as held by TCRdb, lists in-frame sequences with V and J called but not all clones. Of the missing ones, under half trace to an unresolved V gene in checked studies; the others have no known cause. The sample includes roughly 92,000 clones, with 70% to 90% observed a single time. The ten most abundant clones make up around 1.6% of the sample.

The clonotype was recovered from a woman under 30. The source material was peripheral blood mononuclear cells (PBMCs). The chain is assembled from TRBV6-6 and TRBJ2-2, with TRBD2 perhaps the D gene, on 5 matching bases. The nucleotide sequence is TGTGCCAACGGAGAGGGCGGGGAGCTGTTTTTT. This codes for CANGEGGELFF.